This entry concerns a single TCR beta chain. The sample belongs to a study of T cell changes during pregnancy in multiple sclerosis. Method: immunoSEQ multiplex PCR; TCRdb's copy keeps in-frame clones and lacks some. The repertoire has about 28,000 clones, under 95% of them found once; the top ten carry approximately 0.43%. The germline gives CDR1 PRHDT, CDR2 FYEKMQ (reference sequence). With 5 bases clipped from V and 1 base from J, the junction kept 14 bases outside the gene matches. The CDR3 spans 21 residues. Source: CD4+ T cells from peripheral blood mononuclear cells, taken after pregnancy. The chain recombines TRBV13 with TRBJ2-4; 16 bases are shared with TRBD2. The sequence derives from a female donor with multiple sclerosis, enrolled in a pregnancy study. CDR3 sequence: CASSRGLAGGSFFYAKNIQYF. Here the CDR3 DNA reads TGTGCCAGCAGCCGGGGACTAGCGGGGGGGAGTTTTTTTTATGCCAAAAACATTCAGTACTTC. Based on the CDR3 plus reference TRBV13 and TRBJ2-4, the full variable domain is AAGVIQSPRHLIKEKRETATLKCYPIPRHDTVYWYQQGPGQDPQFLISFYEKMQSDKGSIPDRFSAQQFSDYHSELNMSSLELGDSALYFCASSRGLAGGSFFYAKNIQYFGAGTRLSVL.